This T cell receptor beta chain was captured in a study of T-cell reconstitution after alpha-beta-depleted transplantation in children. The study's findings and limits: By one year post-transplant, T-cell counts and diversity largely arose from T cells that were newly produced. Surviving recipient T cells and thymic progenitors produced the high day-60 TCRbeta diversity seen in some patients. Several hundred rapidly expanded clones from non-depleted graft cells reportedly supplied alpha-beta T cells about two months post-transplant.

There are 13 residues in the CDR3. The germline V gene has CDR1 SQVTM and CDR2 ANQGSEA. Concerning this clonotype itself: What it recognizes is unknown. This may stem from a read error, because a much larger clone lies one nucleotide away.

Preparation of the TCRbeta library involved a method that used unique molecular identifiers. TCRdb recomputed calls from the PCR reads with MiXCR, one row per CDR3 protein. This sample has about 76,000 distinct CDR3 sequences, with 12% to 15% found just once. The material was PBMCs, mostly from graft donor cells, obtained 180 days after TCRalphabeta/CD19-depleted stem cell transplant. This TCR was recovered from a male patient between 2 and 10 years old who had a stem cell transplant for acute lymphoblastic leukemia, so the T cells may come from the graft donor. The gene calls are TRBV29-1 and TRBJ2-1; 13 positions match TRBD2. The DNA of the CDR3 is TGCAGCGACTGGACTAGCGGGAGCGTTGAGCAGTCCTTC. This sequence encodes CSDWTSGSVEQSF.